The 27 T cell receptor beta chains below were found in one sample sequenced in a study of kidney transplant recipient with SARS-CoV-2 infection. TCRdb analysed the reads with MiXCR anew, one entry per CDR3 protein. The table lists fewer than 250,000 distinct CDR3 sequences, about 30% of them singletons. Sequencing used a blood sample, obtained at baseline and on approximately day 120 from a kidney transplant recipient. The receptors derive from a male patient younger than 45 who had COVID-19 and was a kidney transplant recipient. Part of the T cell pool may stem from the graft donor.

Points on this clonotype: This clone may be a read error of a much larger clone one base away. V gene TRBV10-1 combines with J gene TRBJ1-2; D remains ambiguous. Trimming shortened V by 5 bases and J by 4 bases, and 23 bases separated the two germline ends. The germline V gene encodes CDR1 WNHNN and CDR2 SYGVQD (reference sequence). The length of the CDR3 is 17 residues. CDR3 sequence: CASSPAIRSRRTYGYTF. The CDR3 coding sequence is TGCGCCAGCAGTCCAGCCATAAGATCGCGAAGGACCTATGGCTACACCTTC.

This clonotype appeared many times. V gene TRBV28 combines with J gene TRBJ2-1; D is possibly TRBD1 (5 bases). Between the trimmed V and J ends, which lost 6 bases and 8 bases, there was a span of 17 bases. From germline, CDR1 is MDHEN and CDR2 SYDVKM. The CDR3 totals 14 residues. The CDR3 DNA sequence: TGTGCCAGCAGCTACCGGCAGGGAAGGGATGAGCAGTTCTTC. It yields the protein CASSYRQGRDEQFF. Drawing the rest from reference TRBV28 and TRBJ2-1, the complete variable domain is DVKVTQSSRYLVKRTGEKVFLECVQDMDHENMFWYRQDPGLGLRLIYFSYDVKMKEKGDIPEGYSVSREKKERFSLILESASTNQTSMYLCASSYRQGRDEQFFGPGTRLTVL.

Remarks on this clonotype: A read error may be the cause here, since a much bigger clone is one base away. The rearrangement joins TRBV21-1 to TRBJ1-6; TRBD1, the table's D call, was not compared with the DNA. TRBV21-1 is flagged as a pseudogene. This CDR3 contains 18 residues. The CDR3 region has the DNA TGTGCCGGCAGCCCCCCCGCAGGGCCTTCAAGGGGGAATTCACCCCTCCACTTT. This sequence encodes CAGSPPAGPSRGNSPLHF.

This clonotype appeared many times. The V and J genes are TRBV6-4 and TRBJ1-1; TRBD1 matches at 7 bases. The germline V gene encodes CDR1 MRHNA and CDR2 SNTAGT. The CDR3 covers 15 residues. The V gene end was trimmed by 6 bases and the J gene end by 0 bases; junction bases not matched to a gene: 7. The CDR3 sequence: CASRRDGTVNTEAFF. CDR3 coding DNA: TGTGCCAGCAGACGTGATGGGACAGTGAACACTGAAGCTTTCTTT.

Turning to this clonotype: It may be a read error: a sequence one base away is much more abundant. The V and J genes are TRBV10-1 and TRBJ1-1, with unresolved D. V was clipped by 6 bases and J by 5 bases, with 7 bases between them. Germline lookup yields CDR1 WNHNN and CDR2 SYGVQD (reference sequence). The CDR3 sequence is 11 residues long. The CDR3 DNA reads TGCGCCAGCAGACCAGCGACTGAAGCTTTCTTT. It codes for CASRPATEAFF.

This clonotype was detected only a few times. The gene calls are TRBV4-1 and TRBJ2-1, with a tentative D call TRBD1 (5 bases). There are 13 residues in the CDR3. V lost 0 bases and J 9 bases, leaving 9 bases between the germline ends. CDR1 and CDR2 from the germline V gene are MGHRA and YSYEKL. The CDR3 protein is CASSQEWGGEQFF. For the CDR3, the DNA is TGCGCCAGCAGCCAAGAATGGGGCGGTGAGCAGTTCTTC.

On this clonotype: At one end the junction does not follow the germline gene, possibly because of a read error. This chain uses TRBV6-5 with TRBJ1-6; D remains unclear. Per germline, CDR1 MNHEY and CDR2 SVGAGI. The CDR3 consists of 16 residues. The CDR3 nucleotides read TGTGCCAGCAGTTCCTCTCTTGGATTAAAAAATTCACCCCACCACTTT. This sequence encodes CASSSSLGLKNSPHHF.

This clonotype was found many times. The rearrangement uses TRBV6-5 and TRBJ1-1; a weak D match, TRBD1 (6 bases). V lost 5 bases and J lost 1, with 11 bases in between. CDR1 MNHEY and CDR2 SVGAGI come from the germline V gene. The CDR3 is made up of 14 amino acids. The CDR3: CASSSGQRNTEAFF. Here the CDR3 DNA reads TGTGCCAGCAGTAGCGGACAGAGGAACACTGAAGCTTTCTTT.

This clonotype was seen many times. The rearrangement joins TRBV20-1 to TRBJ2-5; D perhaps matches TRBD2 (6 bases). Per the germline V gene, CDR1 is DFQATT and CDR2 is SNEGSKA (reference sequence). The CDR3 is made up of 16 amino acids. Trimming cost V 3 bases and J 4 bases, with 21 bases left between them. The CDR3 region has the DNA TGCAGTGCTAGGGCCCTCGTGGGGCTCGGGGGAGAGACCCAGTACTTC. Translating it yields CSARALVGLGGETQYF.

A word on this clonotype: A much larger clone lies one base from this, so it may be a read error. The CDR3 here is CASNIQKFTRKTYGYTF. CDR3 nucleotides: TGTGCCAGCAACATACAGAAGTTTACCCGAAAGACCTATGGCTACACCTTC. This chain connects TRBV7-2 to TRBJ1-2; D is undetermined. The CDR3 sequence is 17 residues long. The V gene lost 7 bases and the J gene lost 4 bases, with 25 bases spanning the gap. Germline-derived CDR1 and CDR2 are SGHTA and FQGNSA.

About this clonotype itself: This may be a read error, as it is one base from a much larger clone. The CDR3 region has the DNA TGTGCCACCAATACGTCGTTGGGCTACACCTTC. Protein sequence: CATNTSLGYTF. This sequence joins TRBV24-1 and TRBJ1-2; D remains unclear. The V and J ends lost 8 bases and 8 bases respectively, with 11 bases between them. The CDR3 extends over 11 amino acids. Looked up from germline, CDR1 is KGHDR and CDR2 is SFDVKD.

The chain employs TRBV7-9 and TRBJ2-3; D is perhaps TRBD1 (5 bases). V was pared by 1 base and J by 2 bases, with 16 bases between. Germline values: CDR1 SEHNR, CDR2 FQNEAQ (reference sequence). There are 17 residues in the CDR3. The CDR3 sequence is CASSLVGDSPITDTQYF. The CDR3 DNA reads as TGTGCCAGCAGCTTAGTAGGAGACAGCCCGATCACAGATACGCAGTATTTT. Based on the CDR3 plus reference TRBV7-9 and TRBJ2-3, the full variable domain is DTGVSQNPRHKITKRGQNVTFRCDPISEHNRLYWYRQTLGQGPEFLTYFQNEAQLEKSRLLSDRFSAERPKGSFSTLEIQRTEQGDSAMYLCASSLVGDSPITDTQYFGPGTRLTVL.

This clonotype has more than one count but fewer than ten. The chain joins TRBV7-3 to TRBJ2-3; 9 bases agree with TRBD1. Germline V gene sequence: CDR1 SGHTA, CDR2 FQGTGA. The CDR3 sequence is 15 residues long. The V segment lost 5 bases and the J segment 2 bases; nucleotides outside the gene matches: 5. This CDR3 is CASSMTGGATDTQYF. Written as DNA, the CDR3 is TGTGCCAGCAGCATGACAGGGGGTGCCACAGATACGCAGTATTTT.

As to this clonotype: This clone may be a read error of a much larger clone one base away. The chain recombines TRBV3-1 with TRBJ2-5; no definite D call. The germline gives CDR1 LGHDT, CDR2 YNNKEL (reference sequence). CDR3 length: 17 amino acids. Trimming cost V 5 bases and J 5 bases, with 24 bases left between them. CDR3 region: CASSAGNPISLSETQYF. DNA for the CDR3: TGTGCCAGCAGCGCTGGAAATCCCATTTCTCTCTCTGAGACCCAGTACTTC.

The sample holds many counts of this clonotype. V usage is TRBV6-2 or TRBV6-3 and J usage is TRBJ1-2; D unresolved. V was trimmed by 5 bases and J by 4 bases, leaving 23 bases between them. The CDR3 runs to 17 residues. Germline V gene sequence: CDR1 MNHEY, CDR2 SVGEGT. CDR3 in DNA: TGTGCCAGCAGTACCTTTCCCTGCATCGGAAAGACCTATGGCTACACCTTC. This gives the protein CASSTFPCIGKTYGYTF.

This clonotype was seen only a few times. This clone may be a read error of a much larger clone one base away. The chain employs TRBV12-3 or TRBV12-4 and TRBJ1-2; D gene ambiguous. This CDR3 contains 17 residues. CDR3 residues: CACSVVYSFRKTYGYTF. In nucleotides, the CDR3 is TGTGCCTGCAGTGTAGTCTACAGCTTCCGAAAGACCTATGGCTACACCTTC.

Ten or more counts support this clonotype. The rearrangement joins TRBV3-1 to TRBJ1-1; possibly TRBD1 for D (5 bases). The CDR3 consists of 17 residues. The germline V gene has CDR1 LGHDT and CDR2 YNNKEL (reference sequence). V dropped 2 bases and J dropped 0 bases, with 16 bases sitting between them. CDR3 DNA: TGTGCCAGCAGCCAAAGAGGGGCCGGCGGGATGAACACTGAAGCTTTCTTT. Protein sequence: CASSQRGAGGMNTEAFF.

This clonotype came up many times. The rearrangement links TRBV18 to TRBJ2-7; D is ambiguous. CDR1 is KGHSH, CDR2 LQKENI, per germline. The CDR3 sequence is 13 residues long. V gave up 0 bases and J gave up 6 bases, with 9 bases separating them. The CDR3 is CASSPPTIGEQYF. The DNA for the CDR3 is TGTGCCAGCTCACCACCAACTATCGGCGAGCAGTACTTC. Filled out from reference TRBV18 and TRBJ2-7, the complete variable domain reads NAGVMQNPRHLVRRRGQEARLRCSPMKGHSHVYWYRQLPEEGLKFMVYLQKENIIDESGMPKERFSAEFPKEGPSILRIQQVVRGDSAAYFCASSPPTIGEQYFGPGTRLTVT.

This clonotype appeared many times. The chain links TRBV7-9 to TRBJ2-2, with 9 bases lining up with TRBD1. The CDR3 is 15 amino acids. J gave up 6 bases and V 4 bases, and 6 bases lay outside the gene matches. From germline, CDR1 is SEHNR and CDR2 FQNEAQ (reference sequence). The CDR3 loop reads CASSSPDRGPGELFF. For the CDR3, the DNA is TGTGCCAGCAGCTCACCGGACAGGGGACCCGGGGAGCTGTTTTTT.

This clonotype appeared a few times. A read error may be the cause here, since a much bigger clone is one base away. The chain links TRBV6-2 or TRBV6-3 to TRBJ2-2; 10 nucleotides line up with TRBD2. Germline CDR1 is MNHEY and CDR2 is SVGEGT. There are 14 residues in the CDR3. The CDR3 here is CTSRVAGGTGELFF. CDR3 in DNA: TGTACCAGCAGGGTAGCGGGAGGTACCGGGGAGCTGTTTTTT.

Comments on this clonotype: Possible read error: a much larger clone is one base away. The J gene is TRBJ2-1, the V gene TRBV7-9; D gene unclear. The CDR3 is 17 amino acids. Germline CDR1 reads SEHNR; CDR2 reads FQNEAQ (reference sequence). CDR3 DNA: TGTGCCAACAGCCTTCGGAGAGGCTCTAGCTCCTACAATGAGCAGTTCTTC. This gives the protein CANSLRRGSSSYNEQFF.

Regarding this clonotype: One base away lies a much larger clone, so this may be a sequencing read error. The rearrangement joins TRBV7-2 to TRBJ2-4, with TRBD1 matching over 10 bases. Trimming removed 5 bases from V and 14 bases from J; junction bases left unmatched: 15. CDR1 and CDR2 (germline): SGHTA, FQGNSA. This CDR3 has 15 residues. The CDR3 DNA sequence: TGTGCCAGCAGCGAGGGACAGGGGCTGTCAGAGTGGAAGTACTTC. This gives the protein CASSEGQGLSEWKYF.

About this clonotype itself: With a much larger clone just one base away, this may be a read error. This chain joins TRBV30 and TRBJ1-4; perhaps TRBD1 as D (5 bases). The germline V gene encodes CDR1 GTSNPN and CDR2 SVGIG (reference sequence). CDR3 length: 17 amino acids. V was trimmed by 4 bases and J by 2 bases, leaving 20 bases between them. This CDR3 reads CAWINKVPKGTNEKLFF. The CDR3 nucleotides read TGTGCCTGGATAAATAAGGTTCCAAAGGGGACTAATGAAAAACTGTTTTTT. Variable domain in full (rest from reference TRBV30 and TRBJ1-4): SQTIHQWPATLVQPVGSPLSLECTVEGTSNPNLYWYRQAAGRGLQLLFYSVGIGQISSEVPQNLSASRPQDRQFILSSKKLLLSDSGFYLCAWINKVPKGTNEKLFFGSGTQLSVL.

For this clonotype: A much larger clone sits a single nucleotide away, making a read error possible. J is TRBJ2-7 and V is TRBV6-6; D gene unclear. Germline V gene sequence: CDR1 MNHNY, CDR2 SVGAGI (reference sequence). This CDR3 region has 13 residues. The germline V and J ends were trimmed by 6 bases and 2 bases, with 11 bases remaining between them. CDR3 region: CASRPQETYEQYF. CDR3 DNA sequence: TGTGCCAGCAGACCCCAGGAAACCTACGAGCAGTACTTC.

Comment on this clonotype: It may be a read error: a sequence one base away is much more abundant. The gene calls are TRBV5-6 and TRBJ1-2, with D unclear. Trimming removed 7 bases at V and 4 bases at J, with 23 bases between. This CDR3 contains 16 residues. Germline lookup yields CDR1 SGHDT and CDR2 YYEEEE. The chain's CDR3 is CASEFYNSRTTYGYTF. The CDR3 bases are TGTGCCAGCGAATTTTACAATAGTCGAACGACCTATGGCTACACCTTC. The full variable domain, its missing parts supplied by reference TRBV5-6 and TRBJ1-2, is DAGVTQSPTHLIKTRGQQVTLRCSPKSGHDTVSWYQQALGQGPQFIFQYYEEEERQRGNFPDRFSGHQFPNYSSELNVNALLLGDSALYLCASEFYNSRTTYGYTFGSGTRLTVV.

At least ten counts were recorded for this clonotype. The chain combines TRBV7-2 with TRBJ1-2, with D hard to call. Per germline, CDR1 SGHTA and CDR2 FQGNSA. V was trimmed by 4 bases and J by 4 bases, leaving 22 bases between them. This CDR3 is 17 amino acids long. The DNA of the CDR3 is TGTGCCAGCAGCTATGCACACAGAGACGGAAAGACCTATGGCTACACCTTC. Its protein is CASSYAHRDGKTYGYTF.

A single count supports this clonotype. A much larger clone lies one base from this, so it may be a read error. The chain employs TRBV6-8 and TRBJ2-5; tentatively, D is TRBD1 (5 bases). CDR1 and CDR2 (germline): MNHGY, SAAAGT. CDR3 length: 13 residues. CDR3 DNA: TGTGCCATCAGTTACTCCAGGGTGGAGACCCAGTACTTC. Its translation is CAISYSRVETQYF.